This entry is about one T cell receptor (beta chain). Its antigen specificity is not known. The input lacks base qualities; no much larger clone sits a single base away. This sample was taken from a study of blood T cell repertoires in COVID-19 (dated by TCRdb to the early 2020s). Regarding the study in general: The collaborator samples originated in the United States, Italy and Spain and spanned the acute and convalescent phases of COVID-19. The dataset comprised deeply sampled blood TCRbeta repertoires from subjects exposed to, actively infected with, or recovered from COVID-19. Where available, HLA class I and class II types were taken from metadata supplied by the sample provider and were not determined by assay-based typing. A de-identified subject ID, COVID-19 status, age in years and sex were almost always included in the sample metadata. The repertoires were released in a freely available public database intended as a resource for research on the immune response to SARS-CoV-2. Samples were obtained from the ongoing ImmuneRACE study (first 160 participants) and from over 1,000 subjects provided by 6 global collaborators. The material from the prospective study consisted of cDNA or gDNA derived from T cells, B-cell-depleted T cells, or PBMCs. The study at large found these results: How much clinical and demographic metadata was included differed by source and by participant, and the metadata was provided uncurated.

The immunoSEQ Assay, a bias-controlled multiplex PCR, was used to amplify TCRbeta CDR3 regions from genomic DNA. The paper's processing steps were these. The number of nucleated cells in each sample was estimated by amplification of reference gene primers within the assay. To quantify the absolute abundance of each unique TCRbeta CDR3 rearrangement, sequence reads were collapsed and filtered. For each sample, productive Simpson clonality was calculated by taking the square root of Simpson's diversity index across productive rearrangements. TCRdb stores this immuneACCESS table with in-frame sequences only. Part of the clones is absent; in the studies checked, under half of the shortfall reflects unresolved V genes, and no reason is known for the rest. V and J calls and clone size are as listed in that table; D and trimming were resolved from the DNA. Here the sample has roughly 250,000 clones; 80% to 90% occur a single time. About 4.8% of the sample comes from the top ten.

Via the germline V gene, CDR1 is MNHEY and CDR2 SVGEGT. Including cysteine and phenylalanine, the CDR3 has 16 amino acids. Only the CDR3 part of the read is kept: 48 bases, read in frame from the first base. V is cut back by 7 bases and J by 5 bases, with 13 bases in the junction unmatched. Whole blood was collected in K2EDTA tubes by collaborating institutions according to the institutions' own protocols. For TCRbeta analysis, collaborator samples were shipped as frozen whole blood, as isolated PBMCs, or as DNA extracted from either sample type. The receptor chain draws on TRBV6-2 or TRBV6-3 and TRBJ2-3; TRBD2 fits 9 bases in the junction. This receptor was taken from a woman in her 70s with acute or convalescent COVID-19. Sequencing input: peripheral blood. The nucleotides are TGTGCCAGCACCCCTGGGGTAGCGGGGGCCTTAGATACGCAGTATTTT. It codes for CASTPGVAGALDTQYF.